These 25 T cell receptor beta chains originate from one sample sequenced in a study of T cell responses to AZD1222 COVID-19 vaccine. The protocol was immunoSEQ multiplex PCR, while the TCRdb copy is restricted to in-frame clones and leaves out a portion. The table shows 150,000 or so clones, with 70% to 90% occurring only once. Here the sequenced sample was peripheral blood, taken on day 0 of AZD1222 vaccination. The receptor set was obtained from an adult in good health.

The sample holds one count of this clone. V is TRBV5-1 and J is TRBJ2-5; a possible D gene is TRBD2 (5 bases). Germline CDR1 reads SGHRS; CDR2 reads YFSETQ. This CDR3 comprises 14 residues. The ends were cut back, 1 base at V and 3 bases at J, with 10 bases in the middle. CDR3 region: CASSLWGDEETQYF. CDR3 bases: TGCGCCAGCAGCTTGTGGGGAGATGAAGAGACCCAGTACTTC.

There are a few counts of this clone. The chain links TRBV30 to TRBJ1-4; D might be TRBD1 (5 bases). This CDR3 contains 13 residues. V was trimmed by 4 bases and J by 5 bases, leaving 11 bases between them. Germline values: CDR1 GTSNPN, CDR2 SVGIG (reference sequence). The CDR3 sequence: CAWKGTFNEKLFF. The CDR3 DNA reads as TGTGCCTGGAAGGGGACCTTCAATGAAAAACTGTTTTTT. The entire variable domain, with the rest obtained from reference TRBV30 and TRBJ1-4, is as follows: SQTIHQWPATLVQPVGSPLSLECTVEGTSNPNLYWYRQAAGRGLQLLFYSVGIGQISSEVPQNLSASRPQDRQFILSSKKLLLSDSGFYLCAWKGTFNEKLFFGSGTQLSVL.

The chain recombines TRBV19 with TRBJ1-2, with D uncertain. The CDR3 is 12 residues long. Germline V gives CDR1 LNHDA, CDR2 SQIVND (reference sequence). V lost 6 bases to trimming and J lost 3 bases, with 8 bases between them. CDR3 coding DNA: TGTGCCAGTAGAGGGTCGGACTATGGCTACACCTTC. Protein: CASRGSDYGYTF.

This chain joins TRBV28 and TRBJ2-3; D gene uncertain. Between the trimmed V and J ends, which lost 2 bases and 2 bases, there was a span of 11 bases. CDR1 and CDR2 from the germline V gene are MDHEN and SYDVKM. The CDR3 is 15 amino acids. The CDR3 sequence: CASSLSLDDTDTQYF. CDR3 DNA sequence: TGTGCCAGCAGTTTAAGTCTAGACGACACAGATACGCAGTATTTT.

Written as DNA, the CDR3 is TGTGCCACCAGCAGAGATGGAAGGAATTCACCCCTCCACTTT. Translated, it gives CATSRDGRNSPLHF. The chain joins TRBV15 to TRBJ1-6; no firm D call. Trimming pared 0 bases from V and 7 bases from J, leaving 7 bases between. This CDR3 is 14 amino acids long. Per the germline V gene, CDR1 is LNHNV and CDR2 is YYDKDF (reference sequence). Full variable domain (remainder filled in from reference TRBV15 and TRBJ1-6): DAMVIQNPRYQVTQFGKPVTLSCSQTLNHNVMYWYQQKSSQAPKLLFHYYDKDFNNEADTPDNFQSRRPNTSFCFLDIRSPGLGDTAMYLCATSRDGRNSPLHFGNGTRLTVT.

This sequence joins TRBV6-6 and TRBJ2-7; 7 bases are shared with TRBD2. Trimming took 1 base from V and 2 from J; bases not matched to a gene: 5. This CDR3 comprises 15 residues. Per germline, CDR1 MNHNY and CDR2 SVGAGI (reference sequence). This CDR3 is CASSYYGTNTYEQYF. DNA of the CDR3: TGTGCCAGCAGTTACTATGGGACTAATACCTACGAGCAGTACTTC.

The rearrangement joins TRBV13 to TRBJ2-3; no definite D call. The V end lost 3 bases, the J end lost 3 bases, and 4 bases lay between the germline ends. CDR1 is PRHDT and CDR2 is FYEKMQ in the germline V gene (reference sequence). This CDR3 is 12 amino acids long. The CDR3 DNA follows: TGTGCCAGCAGCTTGATTACAGATACGCAGTATTTT. Translated: CASSLITDTQYF. Full variable domain (remainder filled in from reference TRBV13 and TRBJ2-3): AAGVIQSPRHLIKEKRETATLKCYPIPRHDTVYWYQQGPGQDPQFLISFYEKMQSDKGSIPDRFSAQQFSDYHSELNMSSLELGDSALYFCASSLITDTQYFGPGTRLTVL.

The chain uses TRBV27 and TRBJ1-4; D is perhaps TRBD1 (5 bases). CDR3 length: 19 amino acids. The germline gives CDR1 MNHEY, CDR2 SMNVEV (reference sequence). V lost 0 bases and J 0 bases, leaving 17 bases between the germline ends. DNA of the CDR3: TGTGCCAGCAGTTTATCCCCCCCAGGGACTATGACAACTAATGAAAAACTGTTTTTT. Protein: CASSLSPPGTMTTNEKLFF.

This clone occurred once. The CDR3: CAWSGRDPYEQYF. CDR3 in DNA: TGTGCCTGGAGTGGCAGGGACCCCTACGAGCAGTACTTC. The rearrangement uses TRBV30 and TRBJ2-7; D is perhaps TRBD1 or TRBD2 (5 bases each). The germline V gene has CDR1 GTSNPN and CDR2 SVGIG (reference sequence). The CDR3 covers 13 residues. V lost 1 base and J 2 bases, leaving 9 bases between the germline ends.

This clone was detected a few times. This chain joins TRBV5-5 and TRBJ2-3; D unclear. V was shortened by 1 base and J by 6 bases, with 9 bases between the two germline ends. The CDR3 loop spans 13 amino acids. Germline V gene lookup returns CDR1 SGHKS and CDR2 YYEKEE (reference sequence). This chain's CDR3 is CASSLLPSDTQYF. The CDR3 bases are TGTGCCAGCAGCTTGTTACCGTCCGATACGCAGTATTTT.

This clone occurred a few times. V and J are TRBV2 and TRBJ1-2, with D uncertain. The CDR3 is made up of 15 amino acids. The germline V gene has CDR1 SNHLY and CDR2 FYNNEI. Trimming took 3 bases from V and 1 from J, leaving 12 bases between them. The CDR3 loop is CASSERGAGNYGYTF. The CDR3 nucleotides read TGTGCCAGCAGTGAGCGGGGAGCCGGTAACTATGGCTACACCTTC.

The V and J genes are TRBV7-2 and TRBJ2-5; no firm D call. The CDR3 is 12 residues long. V was trimmed by 1 base and J by 9 bases, leaving 9 bases between them. CDR1 SGHTA and CDR2 FQGNSA come from the germline V gene. CDR3 bases: TGTGCCAGCAGCTTAGAATTCCCCCCCCAGTACTTC. Its protein is CASSLEFPPQYF.

This clone was picked up one time. The chain joins TRBV25-1 to TRBJ2-2; D is undetermined. With 2 bases removed from V and 3 bases from J, the gap between germline ends came to 4 bases. Germline V lookup: CDR1 MGHDK, CDR2 SYGVNS. There are 13 residues in the CDR3. The DNA of the CDR3 is TGTGCCAGCAGTGAAGCGGACACCGGGGAGCTGTTTTTT. Amino acid sequence: CASSEADTGELFF.

This chain links TRBV7-9 with TRBJ2-1; D is unresolved. The CDR3 is made up of 12 amino acids. V lost 1 base and J 9 bases, leaving 7 bases between the germline ends. Germline CDR1 reads SEHNR; CDR2 reads FQNEAQ (reference sequence). The CDR3 DNA sequence: TGTGCCAGCAGCTTAGAGGCTCCTGAGCAGTTCTTC. Translated: CASSLEAPEQFF.

This clone was observed a single time. The chain recombines TRBV30 with TRBJ2-5, with a tentative D call TRBD2 (6 bases). V lost 5 bases and J lost 4, with 20 bases in between. The germline V gene encodes CDR1 GTSNPN and CDR2 SVGIG (reference sequence). The CDR3 has 15 residues. The DNA of the CDR3 is TGTGCCTGGGGCCTGGGGGTCGGGGGAGGAGAGACCCAGTACTTC. Protein: CAWGLGVGGGETQYF.

The chain joins TRBV7-9 to TRBJ1-3, with unresolved D. Trimming stripped 1 base from V and 0 bases from J, with 7 bases between. The CDR3 has 15 amino acids. Looked up from germline, CDR1 is SEHNR and CDR2 is FQNEAQ (reference sequence). The CDR3: CASSLDGLSGNTIYF. CDR3 nucleotides: TGTGCCAGCAGCTTAGACGGACTCTCTGGAAACACCATATATTTT. The full variable domain, rest sourced from reference TRBV7-9 and TRBJ1-3, is DTGVSQNPRHKITKRGQNVTFRCDPISEHNRLYWYRQTLGQGPEFLTYFQNEAQLEKSRLLSDRFSAERPKGSFSTLEIQRTEQGDSAMYLCASSLDGLSGNTIYFGEGSWLTVV.

The table lists this clone with a count of one. V is TRBV19 and J is TRBJ2-3, with a weak D call TRBD1 (7 bases). From germline, CDR1 is LNHDA and CDR2 SQIVND (reference sequence). CDR3 length equals 15 residues. The ends were cut back, 5 bases at V and 5 bases at J, with 17 bases in the middle. CDR3: CASSRLPQGGDTQYF. CDR3 DNA sequence: TGTGCCAGTAGTCGTCTTCCCCAGGGGGGAGATACGCAGTATTTT.

There are a few counts of this clone. The chain joins TRBV27 to TRBJ1-1; D unclear. Trimming left V 3 bases short and J 4 bases short, with 9 bases between. The CDR3 has 13 amino acids. The germline gives CDR1 MNHEY, CDR2 SMNVEV (reference sequence). CDR3 sequence: CASSFGVGTEAFF. CDR3 sequence (DNA): TGTGCCAGCAGTTTTGGGGTTGGCACTGAAGCTTTCTTT.

The V gene is TRBV10-3, the J gene TRBJ1-2, with D unclear. Trimming stripped 3 bases from V and 4 bases from J, with 9 bases between. The CDR3 contains 13 residues. CDR1 ENHRY and CDR2 SYGVKD come from the germline V gene. The CDR3, as DNA: TGTGCCATCAGTGACCGCGAGCCCTATGGCTACACCTTC. Its translation is CAISDREPYGYTF.

The chain links TRBV7-2 to TRBJ1-1, with D possibly being TRBD1 (5 bases). The CDR3 is made up of 14 amino acids. From germline, CDR1 is SGHTA and CDR2 FQGNSA. V lost 5 bases and J 3 bases, leaving 13 bases between the germline ends. CDR3 sequence (DNA): TGTGCCAGCAGCCTGGAGGGGAGGGACACTGAAGCTTTCTTT. It specifies CASSLEGRDTEAFF.

J is TRBJ1-1 and V is TRBV6-5; 9 bases map to TRBD1. The V segment lost 4 bases and the J segment 4 bases; nucleotides outside the gene matches: 4. Per germline, CDR1 MNHEY and CDR2 SVGAGI. This CDR3 region has 14 residues. In DNA form, the CDR3 reads TGTGCCAGCAGTTCGGGACAGGGCCCCACTGAAGCTTTCTTT. Amino acid sequence: CASSSGQGPTEAFF.

Only one count was recorded for this clone. The rearrangement links TRBV24-1 to TRBJ2-1; 7 bases align to TRBD1. V lost 9 bases to trimming and J lost 5 bases; unmatched junction nucleotides: 9. The CDR3 consists of 14 residues. Germline V gives CDR1 KGHDR, CDR2 SFDVKD. The CDR3: CATHGTEVHNEQFF. The CDR3 region has the DNA TGTGCCACCCACGGGACAGAGGTCCACAATGAGCAGTTCTTC.

CDR3 amino acids: CASSVAPEGRGHGYGYTF. DNA of the CDR3: TGTGCCAGCAGCGTAGCCCCAGAGGGGAGGGGGCATGGCTATGGCTACACCTTC. V gene TRBV9 combines with J gene TRBJ1-2; 7 positions agree with TRBD1. The CDR3 is made up of 18 amino acids. Losses at the gene ends were 0 bases for V and 4 bases for J; bases not matched to a gene: 15. Per the germline V gene, CDR1 is SGDLS and CDR2 is YYNGEE.

V usage is TRBV7-2 and J usage is TRBJ2-7, with 7 bases fitting TRBD2. V dropped 8 bases and J dropped 0; count of bases not matched to a gene: 7. This CDR3 comprises 14 residues. Looked up from germline, CDR1 is SGHTA and CDR2 is FQGNSA. CDR3 in amino acids: CASGSGGSSYEQYF. CDR3 sequence (DNA): TGTGCCAGCGGGTCGGGGGGTTCCTCCTACGAGCAGTACTTC.

The rearrangement uses TRBV5-1 and TRBJ2-1, with TRBD2 identical over 8 bases. Looked up from germline, CDR1 is SGHRS and CDR2 is YFSETQ. This CDR3 comprises 17 residues. With 3 bases clipped from V and 1 base from J, the junction kept 9 bases outside the gene matches. Written as DNA, the CDR3 is TGCGCCAGCAGCTCTGGTAGCGGGACCTTATCCTACAATGAGCAGTTCTTC. It specifies CASSSGSGTLSYNEQFF.